What follows are 32 T cell receptor beta chains derived from one specimen sequenced in a study of blood T cell repertoires in COVID-19. The data were produced by immunoSEQ multiplex PCR, yet TCRdb's version contains in-frame clones alone and is incomplete. The data show 250,000 or so clones, around nine tenths seen once. Sequenced material: peripheral blood. Receptors were obtained from a man in his forties with active or convalescent COVID-19.

V and J are TRBV2 and TRBJ1-4; perhaps TRBD1 as D (6 bases). V gave up 10 bases and J gave up 8 bases, with 20 bases separating them. The germline CDR1 and CDR2 sequences are SNHLY and FYNNEI. The CDR3 is made up of 14 amino acids. In DNA form, the CDR3 reads TGTGCCACCTTGCGAAACAGGGTAGGAGAAAAACTGTTTTTT. Encoded protein: CATLRNRVGEKLFF.

This chain uses TRBV12-3 or TRBV12-4 with TRBJ1-1, with a weak D call TRBD1 (5 bases). V was pared by 7 bases and J by 2 bases, with 11 bases between. The CDR3 extends over 13 amino acids. CDR3 sequence (DNA): TGTGCCAGCACCCGGACATTTAACACTGAAGCTTTCTTT. As protein: CASTRTFNTEAFF.

The chain carries TRBV7-9 and TRBJ1-2; TRBD1 agrees at 7 bases. The germline gives CDR1 SEHNR, CDR2 FQNEAQ (reference sequence). With 4 bases clipped from V and 3 bases from J, the junction kept 2 bases outside the gene matches. The CDR3 runs 13 residues. The CDR3 loop reads CASSYGTDYGYTF. The DNA of the CDR3 is TGTGCCAGCAGCTACGGGACAGACTATGGCTACACCTTC.

This chain links TRBV27 with TRBJ2-5; tentatively, D is TRBD2 (6 bases). Germline CDR1 reads MNHEY; CDR2 reads SMNVEV (reference sequence). V was cut by 6 bases and J by 7 bases, with 21 bases left in between. This CDR3 region has 15 residues. Written as DNA, the CDR3 is TGTGCCAGCAGACCCCATGCGGGACCCGTCGGGACCCAGTACTTC. It yields the protein CASRPHAGPVGTQYF.

CDR3 loop: CASSGKGPTGASDYGYTF. CDR3 coding DNA: TGTGCCAGCAGCGGAAAAGGTCCCACAGGGGCGTCGGACTATGGCTACACCTTC. The chain has TRBV3-1 (or the pseudogene TRBV3-2) and TRBJ1-2; the match to TRBD1 covers 7 bases. This CDR3 has 18 residues. From germline, CDR1 is LGHDT and CDR2 YNNKEL (reference sequence). V dropped 5 bases and J dropped 3; count of bases not matched to a gene: 18.

The chain carries TRBV19 and TRBJ1-4; TRBD1 is a possible D gene (5 bases). V was trimmed by 6 bases and J by 8 bases, leaving 28 bases between them. Looked up from germline, CDR1 is LNHDA and CDR2 is SQIVND (reference sequence). The CDR3 runs 18 residues. CDR3 protein: CASSPIGSGRAFGEKLFF. The CDR3 region has the DNA TGTGCCAGTAGCCCCATTGGGTCGGGCAGGGCTTTTGGAGAAAAACTGTTTTTT.

The V call is TRBV5-4, the J call TRBJ2-5; 9 bases map to TRBD2. Germline values: CDR1 SGHNT, CDR2 YYREEE (reference sequence). V dropped 2 bases and J dropped 3; count of bases not matched to a gene: 5. The CDR3 has 15 residues. CDR3 loop: CASSFRGGGKETQYF. The CDR3 bases are TGTGCCAGCAGCTTTCGCGGGGGGGGGAAAGAGACCCAGTACTTC.

This chain joins TRBV11-2 and TRBJ1-2; maybe TRBD1 (5 bases). The CDR3 is 17 amino acids. The germline V gene has CDR1 SGHAT and CDR2 FQNNGV. The V end was cut by 5 bases, the J end by 5 bases, with 24 bases between. CDR3 DNA sequence: TGTGCCAGCAGCCCCTTAGGGCGGGGTTGGGGCAGATATGGCTACACCTTC. Encoded protein: CASSPLGRGWGRYGYTF. Using reference TRBV11-2 and TRBJ1-2 for the parts outside the CDR3, the full variable domain is EAGVAQSPRYKIIEKRQSVAFWCNPISGHATLYWYQQILGQGPKLLIQFQNNGVVDDSQLPKDRFSAERLKGVDSTLKIQPAKLEDSAVYLCASSPLGRGWGRYGYTFGSGTRLTVV.

The rearrangement links TRBV30 to TRBJ1-1; D not resolved. The CDR3 has 12 amino acids. V was trimmed by 4 bases and J by 3 bases, leaving 9 bases between them. Per the germline V gene, CDR1 is GTSNPN and CDR2 is SVGIG (reference sequence). In DNA form, the CDR3 reads TGTGCCTGGATGTTCTCGGACACTGAAGCTTTCTTT. It yields the protein CAWMFSDTEAFF.

The chain uses TRBV3-1 (or the pseudogene TRBV3-2) and TRBJ2-1; D gene unclear. The germline V gene encodes CDR1 LGHDT and CDR2 YNNKEL (reference sequence). CDR3 length equals 14 residues. V was trimmed by 0 bases and J by 8 bases, leaving 11 bases between them. The CDR3 nucleotides are TGTGCCAGCAGCCAAGATTACCGCCTAGATGAGCAGTTCTTC. Translating gives CASSQDYRLDEQFF.

This sequence joins TRBV3-1 (or the pseudogene TRBV3-2) and TRBJ1-2, with D perhaps matching TRBD1 (5 bases). The CDR3 covers 13 residues. Germline V gives CDR1 LGHDT, CDR2 YNNKEL (reference sequence). V gave up 5 bases and J gave up 0 bases, with 7 bases separating them. CDR3 in DNA: TGTGCCAGCAGCGGAGGGGCTAACTATGGCTACACCTTC. As protein: CASSGGANYGYTF.

The chain couples TRBV5-4 to TRBJ2-4; TRBD2 agrees at 9 bases. In germline, CDR1 is SGHNT, CDR2 YYREEE (reference sequence). Unmatched junction bases numbered 13, after V lost 4 bases and J lost 2 bases. The CDR3 has 18 amino acids. The CDR3 here is CASSRSGGTGTPKNIQYF. CDR3 in DNA: TGTGCCAGCAGCCGAAGCGGGGGGACCGGGACTCCCAAAAACATTCAGTACTTC.

The chain has TRBV7-9 and TRBJ2-1, with D perhaps matching TRBD2 (5 bases). This CDR3 region has 16 residues. The V end was cut by 5 bases, the J end by 2 bases, with 16 bases between. The germline V gene has CDR1 SEHNR and CDR2 FQNEAQ (reference sequence). CDR3 sequence reads: CASSQSRAGPYNEQFF. CDR3 DNA: TGTGCCAGCAGCCAAAGTCGGGCGGGCCCCTACAATGAGCAGTTCTTC.

V is TRBV18 and J is TRBJ1-5, with TRBD1 matching over 8 bases. Germline V gene sequence: CDR1 KGHSH, CDR2 LQKENI. V was pared by 6 bases and J by 7 bases, with 17 bases of the junction left unmatched. The CDR3 has 17 amino acids. CDR3: CASSSTPAGGNDQPQHF. CDR3 bases: TGTGCCAGCTCGTCTACCCCCGCAGGGGGCAACGACCAGCCCCAGCATTTT.

The chain combines TRBV27 with TRBJ2-7; 9 bases agree with TRBD1. CDR1 is MNHEY and CDR2 is SMNVEV in the germline V gene (reference sequence). J was trimmed by 6 bases and V by 0 bases; bases with no gene match: 9. CDR3 length equals 16 residues. The CDR3 loop is CASSLSRGQGLGEQYF. CDR3 nucleotides: TGTGCCAGCAGTTTATCCCGCGGACAGGGGCTAGGCGAGCAGTACTTC.

This clone was seen once. CDR3 nucleotide sequence: TGTGCCAGCAGTTACCGGCAGGGGGCAGATACGCAGTATTTT. This sequence encodes CASSYRQGADTQYF. J is TRBJ2-3 and V is TRBV6-6, with TRBD1 identical over 7 bases. V lost 2 bases, J lost 4 bases, and 3 bases stayed unmatched. Germline CDR1 and CDR2: MNHNY and SVGAGI (reference sequence). CDR3 length: 14 amino acids.

J is TRBJ2-1 and V is TRBV19, with 12 bases matching TRBD2. The CDR3 consists of 13 residues. In germline, CDR1 is LNHDA, CDR2 SQIVND (reference sequence). Trimming removed 3 bases from V and 9 bases from J; junction bases left unmatched: 0. The CDR3 bases are TGTGCCAGTAGTATGACTAGCGGGGGTGAGCAGTTCTTC. Protein sequence: CASSMTSGGEQFF.

The rearrangement links TRBV10-3 to TRBJ1-2, with 11 bases fitting TRBD1. The CDR3 spans 13 residues. Trimming removed 10 bases from V and 4 bases from J; junction bases left unmatched: 5. CDR1 ENHRY and CDR2 SYGVKD come from the germline V gene. The CDR3 nucleotides read TGTGCCACCGAGGACAGGGGGCTCTATGGCTACACCTTC. The encoded protein is CATEDRGLYGYTF.

CDR3 DNA sequence: TGTGCCGGAACCGGGACAGGTAACACTGAAGCTTTCTTT. Amino acid sequence: CAGTGTGNTEAFF. The V call is TRBV6-5, the J call TRBJ1-1; 8 nucleotides line up with TRBD1. CDR1 and CDR2 from the germline V gene are MNHEY and SVGAGI. The CDR3 has 13 residues. V trimming: 11 bases; J trimming: 2 bases; junction bases outside the gene matches: 7.

The V call is TRBV29-1, the J call TRBJ1-2; the match to TRBD1 covers 8 bases. This CDR3 has 15 amino acids. Germline assignment: CDR1 SQVTM and CDR2 ANQGSEA. J lost 3 bases, V lost 1 base, and 7 bases had no gene match. The CDR3 DNA follows: TGCAGCGTTGAAGGGACAGGGAGCCTATACTATGGCTACACCTTC. Translating gives CSVEGTGSLYYGYTF. The full variable domain, its missing parts supplied by reference TRBV29-1 and TRBJ1-2, is SAVISQKPSRDICQRGTSLTIQCQVDSQVTMMFWYRQQPGQSLTLIATANQGSEATYESGFVIDKFPISRPNLTFSTLTVSNMSPEDSSIYLCSVEGTGSLYYGYTFGSGTRLTVV.

The chain recombines TRBV27 with TRBJ2-5, with 7 bases identical to TRBD1. V shed 1 base and J 2 bases; nucleotides not matched to a gene: 7. CDR1 MNHEY and CDR2 SMNVEV come from the germline V gene (reference sequence). This CDR3 contains 16 residues. CDR3 bases: TGTGCCAGCAGTTTATGGGACAGAGAGTTACAAGAGACCCAGTACTTC. The encoded protein is CASSLWDRELQETQYF.

The gene calls are TRBV6-4 and TRBJ2-3; D is unclear. This CDR3 is built from 12 residues. The germline V and J ends were trimmed by 2 bases and 8 bases, with 8 bases remaining between them. Germline lookup yields CDR1 MRHNA and CDR2 SNTAGT. CDR3 loop: CASSDLRGTQYF. The DNA for the CDR3 is TGTGCCAGCAGTGACCTCCGAGGTACGCAGTATTTT.

The chain combines TRBV6-2 or TRBV6-3 with TRBJ2-7; 12 bases are shared with TRBD2. The ends lost 6 bases at V and 3 bases at J; junction bases unmatched: 9. CDR1 is MNHEY, CDR2 SVGEGT, per germline. The length of the CDR3 is 16 residues. CDR3 nucleotides: TGTGCCAGCAGCCCTCTAGCGGGAGGGTCTTACTACGAGCAGTACTTC. It yields the protein CASSPLAGGSYYEQYF.

This chain joins TRBV24-1 and TRBJ2-5; 10 bases match TRBD2. Unmatched junction bases numbered 0, after V lost 2 bases and J lost 1 base. Germline assignment: CDR1 KGHDR and CDR2 SFDVKD. The CDR3 has 15 residues. The CDR3 DNA reads as TGTGCCACCAGTGATTCTAGCGGGGGCCAAGAGACCCAGTACTTC. Its translation: CATSDSSGGQETQYF.

The CDR3 DNA reads as TGTGCCAGCAGTCGAACTAGTCCCTCCTACAATGAGCAGTTCTTC. It translates to CASSRTSPSYNEQFF. The chain employs TRBV28 and TRBJ2-1; possible D gene TRBD2, 5 bases. Trimming removed 5 bases at V and 0 bases at J, with 11 bases between. Germline V gene data show CDR1 as MDHEN and CDR2 as SYDVKM. This CDR3 comprises 15 residues.

The rearrangement joins TRBV27 to TRBJ2-7; D is undetermined. Trimming took off 5 bases at V and 1 base at J, with 6 bases between the two ends. CDR1 is MNHEY and CDR2 is SMNVEV in the germline V gene (reference sequence). This CDR3 spans 12 amino acids. CDR3 region: CASSSPSYEQYF. CDR3 coding DNA: TGTGCCAGCAGTAGCCCATCCTACGAGCAGTACTTC.

The gene calls are TRBV7-9 and TRBJ1-4; D gene uncertain. CDR1 and CDR2 from the germline V gene are SEHNR and FQNEAQ (reference sequence). Trimming stripped 1 base from V and 8 bases from J, with 11 bases between. The CDR3 covers 14 residues. This CDR3 reads CASSLVGSPEKLFF. CDR3 in DNA: TGTGCCAGCAGCTTAGTGGGCAGCCCCGAAAAACTGTTTTTT.

The V gene is TRBV6-5, the J gene TRBJ1-2; D may be TRBD1 (6 bases). V dropped 6 bases and J dropped 6 bases, with 11 bases sitting between them. The CDR3 sequence is 12 residues long. Germline lookup yields CDR1 MNHEY and CDR2 SVGAGI. CDR3 in amino acids: CASSRGRDGYTF. CDR3 nucleotides: TGTGCCAGCAGCAGGGGAAGAGATGGCTACACCTTC.

This clone was seen only once. The chain employs TRBV5-4 and TRBJ1-6; D is undetermined. CDR3 length: 14 amino acids. V lost 0 bases and J 4 bases, leaving 5 bases between the germline ends. Germline loops: CDR1 SGHNT, CDR2 YYREEE (reference sequence). CDR3 sequence (DNA): TGTGCCAGCAGCTTGGAACAGTATAATTCACCCCTCCACTTT. It is translated as CASSLEQYNSPLHF.

J is TRBJ1-4 and V is TRBV18, with 7 nucleotides matching TRBD1. The germline gives CDR1 KGHSH, CDR2 LQKENI. V lost 6 bases to trimming and J lost 5 bases; unmatched junction nucleotides: 6. The CDR3 runs 14 residues. The CDR3 DNA reads TGTGCCAGCTCCCCCGGGACAGCAAATGAAAAACTGTTTTTT. This sequence encodes CASSPGTANEKLFF.

This chain joins TRBV9 and TRBJ2-7; possibly TRBD1 for D (6 bases). CDR3 length: 13 residues. In germline, CDR1 is SGDLS, CDR2 YYNGEE. V was cut by 0 bases and J by 7 bases, with 11 bases left in between. The CDR3 nucleotides are TGTGCCAGCAGCGTAGTCCCCACAGGGGAGCAGTACTTC. The encoded protein is CASSVVPTGEQYF.

This chain connects TRBV10-3 to TRBJ1-1; TRBD1 matches at 10 bases. The CDR3 is 14 amino acids. Germline V gene data show CDR1 as ENHRY and CDR2 as SYGVKD. After removal of 3 bases from V and 7 bases from J, the junction contained 5 bases not matched to a gene. CDR3 sequence reads: CAISDGTGAGEAFF. CDR3 sequence (DNA): TGTGCCATCAGTGACGGGACAGGGGCTGGTGAAGCTTTCTTT.